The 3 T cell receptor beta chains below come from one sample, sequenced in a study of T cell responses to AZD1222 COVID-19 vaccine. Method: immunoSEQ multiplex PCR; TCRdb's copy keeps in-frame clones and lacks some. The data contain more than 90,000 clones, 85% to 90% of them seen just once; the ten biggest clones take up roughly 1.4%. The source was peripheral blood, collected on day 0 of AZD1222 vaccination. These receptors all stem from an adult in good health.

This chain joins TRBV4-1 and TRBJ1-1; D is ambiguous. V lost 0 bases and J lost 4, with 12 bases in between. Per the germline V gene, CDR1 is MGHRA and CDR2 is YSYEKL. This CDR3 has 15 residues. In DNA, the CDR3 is TGCGCCAGCAGCCAAGATAAGGGTCTTTTCACTGAAGCTTTCTTT. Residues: CASSQDKGLFTEAFF.

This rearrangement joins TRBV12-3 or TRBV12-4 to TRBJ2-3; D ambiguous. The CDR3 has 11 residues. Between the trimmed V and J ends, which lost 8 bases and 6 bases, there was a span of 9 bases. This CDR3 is CASQHGDTQYF. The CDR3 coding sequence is TGTGCCAGCCAGCATGGGGATACGCAGTATTTT.

This CDR3 is CASSLRTDPGEAFF. In DNA form, the CDR3 reads TGTGCCAGCAGTTTAAGGACCGATCCCGGTGAAGCTTTCTTT. The chain is built from TRBV7-8 and TRBJ1-1; no reliable D call. The CDR3 is 14 residues long. Trimming took off 6 bases at V and 7 bases at J, with 18 bases between the two ends. Per the germline V gene, CDR1 is SGHVS and CDR2 is FQNEAQ.